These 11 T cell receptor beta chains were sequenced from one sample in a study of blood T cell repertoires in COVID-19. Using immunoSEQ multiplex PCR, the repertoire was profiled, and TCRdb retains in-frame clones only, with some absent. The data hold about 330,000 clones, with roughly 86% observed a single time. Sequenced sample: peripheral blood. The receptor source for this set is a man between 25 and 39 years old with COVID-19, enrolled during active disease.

CDR3 bases: TGTGCCACCAGCCGAAGTAGGGGGAACACTGAAGCTTTCTTT. Translation gives CATSRSRGNTEAFF. The V gene is TRBV15, the J gene TRBJ1-1; tentatively, D is TRBD1 (5 bases). V was shortened by 5 bases and J by 1 base, with 11 bases between the two germline ends. Germline CDR1 is LNHNV and CDR2 is YYDKDF (reference sequence). This CDR3 has 14 residues.

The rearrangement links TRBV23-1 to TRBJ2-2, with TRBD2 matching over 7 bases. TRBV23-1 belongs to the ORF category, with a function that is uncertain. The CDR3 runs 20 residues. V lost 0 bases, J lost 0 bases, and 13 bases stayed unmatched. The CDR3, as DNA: TGCGCCAGCAGTCAATCGCGGCCCCGGGAGGCCGGAGCGAACACCGGGGAGCTGTTTTTT. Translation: CASSQSRPREAGANTGELFF.

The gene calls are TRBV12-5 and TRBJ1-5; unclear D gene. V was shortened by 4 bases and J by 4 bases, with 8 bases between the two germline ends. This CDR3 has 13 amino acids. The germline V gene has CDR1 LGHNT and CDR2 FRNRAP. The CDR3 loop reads CASGYSPNQPQHF. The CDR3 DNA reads TGTGCTAGTGGTTACAGCCCTAATCAGCCCCAGCATTTT.

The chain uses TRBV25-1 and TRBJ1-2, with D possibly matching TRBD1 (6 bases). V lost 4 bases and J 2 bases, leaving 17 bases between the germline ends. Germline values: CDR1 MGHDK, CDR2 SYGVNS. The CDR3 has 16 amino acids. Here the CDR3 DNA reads TGTGCCAGCAGTGGGGCCCGGACAGACGCCAACTATGGCTACACCTTC. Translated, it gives CASSGARTDANYGYTF.

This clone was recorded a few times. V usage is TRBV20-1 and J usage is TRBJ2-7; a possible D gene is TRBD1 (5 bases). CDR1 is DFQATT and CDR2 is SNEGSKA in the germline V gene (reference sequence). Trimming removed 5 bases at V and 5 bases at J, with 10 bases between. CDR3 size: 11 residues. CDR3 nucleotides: TGCAGTGCTGCCCAGGGTAACGAGCAGTACTTC. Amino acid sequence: CSAAQGNEQYF.

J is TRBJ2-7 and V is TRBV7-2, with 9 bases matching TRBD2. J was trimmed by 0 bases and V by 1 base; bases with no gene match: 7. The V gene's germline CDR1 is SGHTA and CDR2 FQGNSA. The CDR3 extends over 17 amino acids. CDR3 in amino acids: CASSLVSSGVSSYEQYF. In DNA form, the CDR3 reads TGTGCCAGCAGCTTAGTGTCTAGCGGGGTTAGCTCCTACGAGCAGTACTTC. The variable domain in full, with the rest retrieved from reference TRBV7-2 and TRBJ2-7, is GAGVSQSPSNKVTEKGKDVELRCDPISGHTALYWYRQSLGQGLEFLIYFQGNSAPDKSGLPSDRFSAERTGGSVSTLTIQRTQQEDSAVYLCASSLVSSGVSSYEQYFGPGTRLTVT.

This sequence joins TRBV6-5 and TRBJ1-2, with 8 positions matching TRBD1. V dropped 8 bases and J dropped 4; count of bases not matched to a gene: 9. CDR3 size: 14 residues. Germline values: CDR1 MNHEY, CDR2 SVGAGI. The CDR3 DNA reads TGTGCCAGCTGTAACAGGGGGTCCCTCTATGGCTACACCTTC. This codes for CASCNRGSLYGYTF.

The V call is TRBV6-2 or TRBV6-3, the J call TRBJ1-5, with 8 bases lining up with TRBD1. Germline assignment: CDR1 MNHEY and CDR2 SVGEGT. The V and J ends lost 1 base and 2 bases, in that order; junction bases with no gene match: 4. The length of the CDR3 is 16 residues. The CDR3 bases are TGTGCCAGCAGTTACTGGACAGGGATGGGCAATCAGCCCCAGCATTTT. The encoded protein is CASSYWTGMGNQPQHF.

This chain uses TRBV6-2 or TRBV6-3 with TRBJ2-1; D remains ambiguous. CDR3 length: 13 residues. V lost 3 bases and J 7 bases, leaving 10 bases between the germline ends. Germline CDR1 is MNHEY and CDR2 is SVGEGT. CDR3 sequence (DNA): TGTGCCAGCAGTTATATCCCCGGGAATGAGCAGTTCTTC. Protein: CASSYIPGNEQFF.

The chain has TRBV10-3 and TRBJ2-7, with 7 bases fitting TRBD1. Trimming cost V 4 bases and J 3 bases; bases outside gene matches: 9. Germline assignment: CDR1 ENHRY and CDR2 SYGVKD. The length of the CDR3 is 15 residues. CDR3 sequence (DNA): TGTGCCATCAGTGGCCTAACAACAGGGGACTACGAGCAGTACTTC. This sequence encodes CAISGLTTGDYEQYF.

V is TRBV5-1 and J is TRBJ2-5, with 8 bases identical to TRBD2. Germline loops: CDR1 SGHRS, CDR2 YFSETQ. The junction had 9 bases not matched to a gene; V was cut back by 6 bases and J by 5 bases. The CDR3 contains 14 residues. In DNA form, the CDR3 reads TGCGCCAGCACCCAACTAGCGGCCTGGGAGACCCAGTACTTC. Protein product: CASTQLAAWETQYF.